This TCR beta chain derives from a study of control samples from healthy donors and cancer patients. The germline V gene encodes CDR1 SGHRS and CDR2 YFSETQ. V gave up 5 bases and J gave up 9 bases, with 20 bases separating them. The CDR3 spans 15 residues. The method was immunoSEQ multiplex PCR; TCRdb's version includes in-frame clones alone and lacks a portion of them. The sample consists of tens of thousands of clones, approximately 84% of them appearing once. The sequence was collected from a man aged 70-80 years with lung cancer. The chain carries TRBV5-1 and TRBJ1-4; D ambiguous. Sequenced sample: PBMCs. The CDR3 loop reads CASSSKTNEGKKLFF. The CDR3 DNA sequence: TGCGCCAGCAGTAGTAAGACCAACGAGGGTAAAAAACTGTTTTTT.